The 18 T cell receptor beta chains listed next were all sequenced from one sample in a study of beta chain features in type 1 diabetes. Study-level results: The study found moderately but significantly shorter TCRB CDR3s in all four CD4+ subsets of Type 1 diabetes patients.

The entirety of the isolated RNA underwent reverse transcription, so expressed TCRB transcripts were sequenced. Profiling relied on immunoSEQ multiplex PCR, and the TCRdb table lists in-frame clones only, not all of them. Here the sample spans a few hundred thousand clones, 13% being singletons. These receptors are not linked to any known antigen. Material for sequencing was naive CD4+ T cells from blood. Source of these receptors: a woman between 18 and 30 years old with type 1 diabetes.

This clone was observed a few times. The chain recombines TRBV30 with TRBJ2-1; 13 positions agree with TRBD2. Germline values: CDR1 GTSNPN, CDR2 SVGIG (reference sequence). This CDR3 has 18 residues. Unmatched junction bases numbered 12, after V lost 3 bases and J lost 4 bases. The CDR3 DNA reads as TGTGCCTGGAGATTTATCAGGACTAGCGGGAGCCCATACAATGAGCAGTTCTTC. Translated, it gives CAWRFIRTSGSPYNEQFF.

The rearrangement links TRBV9 to TRBJ1-2; no clear D gene. Trimming stripped 0 bases from V and 2 bases from J, with 11 bases between. This CDR3 spans 15 amino acids. Germline V lookup: CDR1 SGDLS, CDR2 YYNGEE. CDR3 residues: CASSVEAGANYGYTF. The CDR3 region has the DNA TGTGCCAGCAGCGTAGAGGCAGGCGCAAACTATGGCTACACCTTC.

This clone has only a few counts. The chain couples TRBV30 to TRBJ1-2; the match to TRBD1 covers 10 bases. CDR3 length: 13 amino acids. V shed 2 bases, J shed 8 bases, and the junction held 5 bases outside the gene matches. Germline V gene lookup returns CDR1 GTSNPN and CDR2 SVGIG (reference sequence). CDR3 loop: CAWSRDRGRGYTF. The DNA of the CDR3 is TGTGCCTGGAGTCGGGACAGGGGACGCGGCTACACCTTC. The full variable domain, its missing parts supplied by reference TRBV30 and TRBJ1-2, is SQTIHQWPATLVQPVGSPLSLECTVEGTSNPNLYWYRQAAGRGLQLLFYSVGIGQISSEVPQNLSASRPQDRQFILSSKKLLLSDSGFYLCAWSRDRGRGYTFGSGTRLTVV.

This rearrangement joins TRBV11-2 to TRBJ2-2, with 7 bases identical to TRBD1. With 3 bases clipped from V and 6 bases from J, the junction kept 10 bases outside the gene matches. The CDR3 loop spans 16 amino acids. Looked up from germline, CDR1 is SGHAT and CDR2 is FQNNGV. CDR3 nucleotides: TGTGCCAGCAGCTTCTTCGGACAGGTTACATCCGGGGAGCTGTTTTTT. Its translation: CASSFFGQVTSGELFF. The full variable domain, rest sourced from reference TRBV11-2 and TRBJ2-2, is EAGVAQSPRYKIIEKRQSVAFWCNPISGHATLYWYQQILGQGPKLLIQFQNNGVVDDSQLPKDRFSAERLKGVDSTLKIQPAKLEDSAVYLCASSFFGQVTSGELFFGEGSRLTVL.

There are a few counts of this clone. The chain combines TRBV5-1 with TRBJ2-7; 8 bases agree with TRBD1. With V trimmed by 0 bases and J by 0 bases, 2 bases remained unmatched. The CDR3 covers 15 residues. Germline V CDR1 and CDR2: SGHRS, YFSETQ. The CDR3 reads CASSLGGTGSYEQYF. DNA for the CDR3: TGCGCCAGCAGCTTGGGCGGGACAGGCTCCTACGAGCAGTACTTC.

V gene TRBV10-1 combines with J gene TRBJ2-7, with 9 positions matching TRBD2. CDR1 WNHNN and CDR2 SYGVQD come from the germline V gene (reference sequence). The CDR3 is made up of 15 amino acids. With V trimmed by 0 bases and J by 7 bases, 7 bases remained unmatched. The CDR3: CASSESTSGSWEQYF. For the CDR3, the DNA is TGCGCCAGCAGTGAGTCTACTAGCGGGTCTTGGGAGCAGTACTTC.

This rearrangement joins TRBV18 to TRBJ1-4; D gene ambiguous. V dropped 3 bases and J dropped 6 bases, with 8 bases sitting between them. The CDR3 loop spans 13 amino acids. Germline V gene lookup returns CDR1 KGHSH and CDR2 LQKENI. The CDR3 loop is CASSPRVDEKLFF. The DNA of the CDR3 is TGTGCCAGCTCACCCCGAGTGGATGAAAAACTGTTTTTT.

The chain joins TRBV5-1 to TRBJ2-4; a weak D match, TRBD1 (5 bases). Trimming took off 1 base at V and 0 bases at J, with 11 bases between the two ends. Per the germline V gene, CDR1 is SGHRS and CDR2 is YFSETQ. The CDR3 sequence is 16 residues long. The CDR3 DNA follows: TGCGCCAGCAGCTTGAACACAGGTTTAGCCAAAAACATTCAGTACTTC. It encodes CASSLNTGLAKNIQYF. Looking up the rest from reference TRBV5-1 and TRBJ2-4 gives the full variable domain: KAGVTQTPRYLIKTRGQQVTLSCSPISGHRSVSWYQQTPGQGLQFLFEYFSETQRNKGNFPGRFSGRQFSNSRSEMNVSTLELGDSALYLCASSLNTGLAKNIQYFGAGTRLSVL.

The sample holds a few counts of this clone. V is TRBV11-2 and J is TRBJ2-5; TRBD2 might be the D (5 bases). Trimming shortened V by 4 bases and J by 5 bases, and 17 bases separated the two germline ends. This CDR3 region has 15 residues. The germline CDR1 and CDR2 sequences are SGHAT and FQNNGV. The chain's CDR3 is CASSSLRGRHETQYF. The DNA for the CDR3 is TGTGCCAGCAGCTCCCTCCGCGGGCGTCACGAGACCCAGTACTTC.

This clone turned up a few times. The rearrangement uses TRBV6-5 and TRBJ1-4; perhaps TRBD1 as D (5 bases). CDR1 MNHEY and CDR2 SVGAGI come from the germline V gene. The CDR3 sequence is 15 residues long. The V and J ends lost 0 bases and 5 bases respectively, with 10 bases between them. In DNA, the CDR3 is TGTGCCAGCAGTTACTCCGGCAGGGCGAATGAAAAACTGTTTTTT. It specifies CASSYSGRANEKLFF.

This clone was detected only once. The chain couples TRBV6-5 to TRBJ2-5; weak D call: TRBD1 (6 bases). Germline V lookup: CDR1 MNHEY, CDR2 SVGAGI. The CDR3 runs 15 residues. Trimming left V 4 bases short and J 4 bases short, with 16 bases between. The CDR3 spells CASSSPGHLRETQYF. The CDR3 DNA reads TGTGCCAGCAGTTCCCCGGGACATCTGAGAGAGACCCAGTACTTC.

The CDR3 protein is CASSLGTSGTEAFF. The CDR3 bases are TGTGCCAGCAGCCTAGGGACTTCGGGCACTGAAGCTTTCTTT. The V gene is TRBV7-3, the J gene TRBJ1-1; possibly TRBD1 for D (5 bases). The CDR3 runs 14 residues. Trimming left V 5 bases short and J 4 bases short, with 14 bases between. The germline V gene encodes CDR1 SGHTA and CDR2 FQGTGA.

CDR3 in DNA: TGTGCCAGCAGCCCCAGCGGGAGCCTGGTTGGCGAGCAGTACTTC. Protein: CASSPSGSLVGEQYF. The V gene is TRBV9, the J gene TRBJ2-7, with TRBD2 matching over 8 bases. Looked up from germline, CDR1 is SGDLS and CDR2 is YYNGEE. This CDR3 has 15 amino acids. V gave up 4 bases and J gave up 6 bases; unmatched junction bases: 12.

This clone occurred a few times. V usage is TRBV29-1 and J usage is TRBJ1-6; 7 bases fit TRBD1. Germline V gives CDR1 SQVTM, CDR2 ANQGSEA. This CDR3 is built from 15 residues. The J segment lost 5 bases and the V segment lost 5 bases, leaving 9 bases of the junction unmatched. Here the CDR3 reads CSVLEGRGNNSPLHF. The CDR3 DNA is TGCAGCGTTCTGGAGGGCAGGGGGAATAATTCACCCCTCCACTTT.

This chain connects TRBV6-5 to TRBJ2-5; TRBD2 is a possible D gene (5 bases). Germline values: CDR1 MNHEY, CDR2 SVGAGI. The CDR3 totals 14 residues. V lost 6 bases, J lost 0 bases, and 11 bases lay in between. In nucleotides, the CDR3 is TGTGCCAGCAGCCGGACTGGCTACCAAGAGACCCAGTACTTC. The encoded protein is CASSRTGYQETQYF.

There are a few counts of this clone. V is TRBV29-1 and J is TRBJ1-1, with 7 bases matching TRBD1. Germline assignment: CDR1 SQVTM and CDR2 ANQGSEA. V shed 4 bases and J 0 bases; nucleotides not matched to a gene: 5. This CDR3 spans 14 amino acids. The DNA for the CDR3 is TGCAGCGTTGTAGGACAGGCGGTGAACACTGAAGCTTTCTTT. It codes for CSVVGQAVNTEAFF.

This clone showed up just a few times. CDR3 region: CASSPSQGANEKLFF. The CDR3 DNA reads TGTGCCAGCTCACCATCCCAGGGGGCCAATGAAAAACTGTTTTTT. The gene calls are TRBV18 and TRBJ1-4; 8 bases are a match to TRBD1. Germline assignment: CDR1 KGHSH and CDR2 LQKENI. The junction had 4 bases not matched to a gene; V was cut back by 2 bases and J by 5 bases. The CDR3 extends over 15 amino acids.

The gene calls are TRBV25-1 and TRBJ2-7; 12 nucleotides agree with TRBD2. The CDR3 length is 13 residues. V dropped 6 bases and J dropped 3; count of bases not matched to a gene: 0. Germline values: CDR1 MGHDK, CDR2 SYGVNS. The CDR3 nucleotides are TGTGCCAGCAGACTAGCGGGAGGCTACGAGCAGTACTTC. Protein: CASRLAGGYEQYF.